These 2 T cell receptor beta chains came from one sample sequenced in a study of CD4 T cells in relation to SARS-CoV-2 and coronaviruses. Using immunoSEQ multiplex PCR, the repertoire was profiled, and TCRdb retains in-frame clones only, with some absent. Of 35,000 to 40,000 clones detected, 70% to 90% appear once; the ten largest clones hold 3% to 3.5%. What was sequenced was memory CD4+ T cells from PBMCs. These receptors came from an adult with COVID-19.

The V call is TRBV5-5, the J call TRBJ2-7, with D hard to call. Trimming took off 1 base at V and 0 bases at J, with 8 bases between the two ends. The CDR3 spans 14 residues. Germline CDR1 and CDR2: SGHKS and YYEKEE (reference sequence). The CDR3 is CASSLFYTSYEQYF. The CDR3 DNA follows: TGTGCCAGCAGCTTGTTTTACACCTCCTACGAGCAGTACTTC. Looking up the rest from reference TRBV5-5 and TRBJ2-7 gives the full variable domain: DAGVTQSPTHLIKTRGQQVTLRCSPISGHKSVSWYQQVLGQGPQFIFQYYEKEERGRGNFPDRFSARQFPNYSSELNVNALLLGDSALYLCASSLFYTSYEQYFGPGTRLTVT.

The genes are TRBV29-1 and TRBJ1-1, with D perhaps matching TRBD1 (5 bases). V lost 5 bases to trimming and J lost 5 bases, with 21 bases between them. The germline CDR1 and CDR2 sequences are SQVTM and ANQGSEA. This CDR3 is 15 amino acids long. The CDR3 here is CSVPAPREWRTEAFF. As DNA, the CDR3 is TGCAGCGTTCCAGCCCCCAGGGAATGGCGGACTGAAGCTTTCTTT.